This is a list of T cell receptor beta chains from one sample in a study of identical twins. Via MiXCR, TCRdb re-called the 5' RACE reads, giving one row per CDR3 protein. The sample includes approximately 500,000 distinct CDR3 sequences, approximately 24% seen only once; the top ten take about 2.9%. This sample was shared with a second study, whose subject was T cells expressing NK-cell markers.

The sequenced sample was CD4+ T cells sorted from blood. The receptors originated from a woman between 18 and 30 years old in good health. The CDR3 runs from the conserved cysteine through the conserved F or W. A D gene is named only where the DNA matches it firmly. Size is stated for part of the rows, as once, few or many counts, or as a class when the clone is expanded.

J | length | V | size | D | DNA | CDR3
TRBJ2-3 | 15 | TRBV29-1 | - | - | TGCAGCGTCCTCGGGACCTCAAGATCCACAGATACGCAGTATTTT | CSVLGTSRSTDTQYF
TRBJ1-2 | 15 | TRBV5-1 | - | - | TGCGCCAGCAGCCTCGGAGGGGGGGGCGCGGACGGCTACACCTTC | CASSLGGGGADGYTF
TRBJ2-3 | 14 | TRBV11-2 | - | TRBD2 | TGTGCCAGCAGCTTTGCCCGCGGGGGTAATACGCAGTATTTT | CASSFARGGNTQYF
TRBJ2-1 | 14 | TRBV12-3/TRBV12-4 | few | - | TGTGCCAGCAGTTGGGACCAAAACTACAATGAGCAGTTCTTC | CASSWDQNYNEQFF
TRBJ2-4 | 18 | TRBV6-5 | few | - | TGTGCCAGCAGTTACTCCCTCGACCCGCGGGGAGCCAAAAACATTCAGTACTTC | CASSYSLDPRGAKNIQYF
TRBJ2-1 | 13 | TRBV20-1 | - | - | TGCAGTGCTAGAGATAGGCAGGCGCCAGAGCAGTTCTTC | CSARDRQAPEQFF
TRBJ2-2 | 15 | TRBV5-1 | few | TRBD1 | TGCGCCAGCACCCGGGACAGCCCTTACACCGGGGAGCTGTTTTTT | CASTRDSPYTGELFF
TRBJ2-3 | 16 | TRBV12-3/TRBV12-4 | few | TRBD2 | TGTGCCAGCAGTTTCTATAGCGGGGGCCCTACAGATACGCAGTATTTT | CASSFYSGGPTDTQYF
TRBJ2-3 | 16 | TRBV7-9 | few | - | TGTGCCAGCAGTTCAAGGCGGGGTCCCAGCACAGATACGCAGTATTTT | CASSSRRGPSTDTQYF
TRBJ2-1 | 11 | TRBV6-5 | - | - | TGTGCCGCGAGGGGTTACAATGAGCAGTTCTTC | CAARGYNEQFF
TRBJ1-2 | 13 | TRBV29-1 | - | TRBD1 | TGCAGCGTTACCCGGACAGGGGGCTATGGCTACACCTTC | CSVTRTGGYGYTF
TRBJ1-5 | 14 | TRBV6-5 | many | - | TGTGCCAGCAGTTACGGGGGGATCAATCAGCCCCAGCATTTT | CASSYGGINQPQHF
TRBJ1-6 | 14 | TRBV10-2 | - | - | TGCGCCAGCAGTGAGTCGCAGGCCAATTCACCCCTCCACTTT | CASSESQANSPLHF
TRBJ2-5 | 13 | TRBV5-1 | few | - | TGCGCCAGCAGCTTGGCAGCGGAAGAGACCCAGTACTTC | CASSLAAEETQYF
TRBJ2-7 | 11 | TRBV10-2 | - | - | TGCGCCAGCAGGACCAATTACGAGCAGTACTTC | CASRTNYEQYF
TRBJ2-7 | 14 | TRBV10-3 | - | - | TGTGCCATCACCAAGACAGGATCGACCTACGAGCAGTACTTC | CAITKTGSTYEQYF
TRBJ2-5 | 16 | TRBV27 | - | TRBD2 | TGTGCCAGCAGTTACCGTAGTCGGGGGGGGCTAGAGACCCAGTACTTC | CASSYRSRGGLETQYF
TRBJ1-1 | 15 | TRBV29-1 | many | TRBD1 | TGCAGCGTCGCTCCGGGACAGGGCATGAACACTGAAGCTTTCTTT | CSVAPGQGMNTEAFF
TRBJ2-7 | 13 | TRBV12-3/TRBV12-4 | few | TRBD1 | TGTGCCAGCAGTTTTACGGACAGGGACGAGCAGTACTTC | CASSFTDRDEQYF
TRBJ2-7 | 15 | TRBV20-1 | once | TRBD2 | TGCAGTGCTAGAGACACTAGCGGGGGAAACTACGAGCAGTACTTC | CSARDTSGGNYEQYF
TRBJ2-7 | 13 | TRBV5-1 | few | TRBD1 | TGTGCCAGCAGCCCAACAGGGGGCTACGAGCAGTACTTC | CASSPTGGYEQYF
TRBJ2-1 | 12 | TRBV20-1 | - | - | TGCAGTGCTAGCCACACCGGGGAAGAGCAGTTCTTC | CSASHTGEEQFF
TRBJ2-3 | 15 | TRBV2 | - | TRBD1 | TGTGCCACCCGCAGGGGGAGAACGTGGACAGATACGCAGTATTTT | CATRRGRTWTDTQYF
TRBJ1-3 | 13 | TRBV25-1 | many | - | TGTGCCAGCAGTGAATGGCAGGGAAACACCATATATTTT | CASSEWQGNTIYF
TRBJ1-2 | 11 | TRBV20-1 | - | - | TGCAGTGCTAGGGTAAACTATGGCTACACCTTC | CSARVNYGYTF
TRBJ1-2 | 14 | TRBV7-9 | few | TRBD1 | TGTGCCAGCAGTTCCGACAGGGTGCAGTCCGGCTACACCTTC | CASSSDRVQSGYTF
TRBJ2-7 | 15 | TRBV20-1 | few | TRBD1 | TGCAGTGCAGAAGCGCCGGGACAGGGCTCCTACGAGCAGTACTTC | CSAEAPGQGSYEQYF
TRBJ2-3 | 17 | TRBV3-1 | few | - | TGTGCCAGCAGCCCCTTCGGCGTATTTGGGGCTACAGATACGCAGTATTTT | CASSPFGVFGATDTQYF
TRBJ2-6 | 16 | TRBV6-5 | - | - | TGTGCCAGCAGTTACTCTTTAGTAACTGGGGCCAACGTCCTGACTTTC | CASSYSLVTGANVLTF
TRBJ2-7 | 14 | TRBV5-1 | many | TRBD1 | TGCGCCAGCAAGCAGGGGGACACTTCCTACGAGCAGTACTTC | CASKQGDTSYEQYF
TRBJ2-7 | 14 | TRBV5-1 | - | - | TGCGCCAGCAGCCCTATATCGGACCTTTACGAGCAGTACTTC | CASSPISDLYEQYF
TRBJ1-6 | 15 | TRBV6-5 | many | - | TGTGCCAGCAGTTACTCCGGGACCATTAATTCACCCCTCCACTTT | CASSYSGTINSPLHF
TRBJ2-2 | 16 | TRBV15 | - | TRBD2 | TGTGCCACCAGCAGAGGAGGTAGCGGGGGTAGTGAGGAGCTGTTTTTT | CATSRGGSGGSEELFF
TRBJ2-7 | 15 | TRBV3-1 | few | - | TGTGCCAGCAGCCCCGGGACCCTAAGCTCCTACGAGCAGTACTTC | CASSPGTLSSYEQYF
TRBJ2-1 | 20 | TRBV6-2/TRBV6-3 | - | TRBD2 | TGTGCCAGCAGTTACTATTACCCTTCAGAACTAGCGGCCTCCTACAATGAGCAGTTCTTC | CASSYYYPSELAASYNEQFF
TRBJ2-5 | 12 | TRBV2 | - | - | TGTGCCAGCAGATACTCTCAAGAGACCCAGTACTTC | CASRYSQETQYF